The 26 T cell receptor beta chains listed next were all sequenced from one sample in a study of blood T cells in healthy people across ages. Then a second PCR, running roughly 7 to 11 cycles, was carried out with a sample-barcoded 5' primer and a J-beta primer mix. One entry per CDR3 protein results from TCRdb running MiXCR on the 5' RACE reads. The sample yields 1,500,000 or so distinct CDR3 sequences, 42% seen once. Sequencing input: blood. The receptors here all came from a young woman in good health.

The rearrangement uses TRBV14 and TRBJ2-1, with a tentative D call TRBD2 (6 bases). This CDR3 is built from 16 residues. The germline V gene encodes CDR1 SGHDN and CDR2 FVKESK. V lost 1 base and J 3 bases, leaving 13 bases between the germline ends. CDR3 DNA: TGTGCCAGCAGCCAAGGCGGTACTAGCAGCTACAATGAGCAGTTCTTC. Residues: CASSQGGTSSYNEQFF.

As DNA, the CDR3 is TGTGCCAGCAGCTTAGAAGCGGGAGCGGGCGAGCAGTACTTC. Encoded protein: CASSLEAGAGEQYF. J is TRBJ2-7 and V is TRBV13; 8 bases line up with TRBD2. CDR3 size: 14 residues. The junction had 5 bases not matched to a gene; V was cut back by 1 base and J by 6 bases. Germline values: CDR1 PRHDT, CDR2 FYEKMQ (reference sequence).

The V and J genes are TRBV12-3 or TRBV12-4 and TRBJ2-3; D is unclear. The V gene lost 3 bases and the J gene lost 0 bases, with 13 bases spanning the gap. The CDR3 covers 16 residues. In DNA form, the CDR3 reads TGTGCCAGCAGTTTGTCCTGGGATACTAGCACAGATACGCAGTATTTT. This sequence encodes CASSLSWDTSTDTQYF.

This chain links TRBV15 with TRBJ2-3; TRBD2 matches at 8 bases. The length of the CDR3 is 19 residues. CDR1 is LNHNV, CDR2 YYDKDF, per germline (reference sequence). J gave up 1 base and V 3 bases, and 15 bases lay outside the gene matches. In DNA, the CDR3 is TGTGCCACCAGCAGGGAGAGCGGGAGTTTGGGCCAGGGCACAGATACGCAGTATTTT. Translated, it gives CATSRESGSLGQGTDTQYF.

The sample holds one count of this clonotype. The chain links TRBV9 to TRBJ2-7; D is possibly TRBD2 (6 bases). The CDR3 totals 14 residues. V shed 4 bases and J shed 3 bases, with 14 bases lying between them. Germline CDR1 is SGDLS and CDR2 is YYNGEE. For the CDR3, the DNA is TGTGCCAGCAGCTCCGGGGACTGGAACTACGAGCAGTACTTC. Translating it yields CASSSGDWNYEQYF.

This clonotype was counted a few times. The chain links TRBV6-6 to TRBJ2-1; D possibly corresponds to TRBD2 (5 bases). The germline V gene encodes CDR1 MNHNY and CDR2 SVGAGI (reference sequence). The V end lost 1 base, the J end lost 6 bases, and 7 bases lay between the germline ends. This CDR3 is built from 13 residues. Here the CDR3 reads CASSYLLANEQFF. The CDR3 nucleotides read TGTGCCAGCAGTTACTTGCTAGCCAATGAGCAGTTCTTC.

This rearrangement joins TRBV29-1 to TRBJ2-7; 9 positions match TRBD1. Unmatched junction bases numbered 9, after V lost 4 bases and J lost 5 bases. The CDR3 is 14 residues long. Germline CDR1 is SQVTM and CDR2 is ANQGSEA. The CDR3, as DNA: TGCAGCGTTGCACCGGGACAGGGAAGCGACGAGCAGTACTTC. This translates into CSVAPGQGSDEQYF.

DNA for the CDR3: TGTGCCAGTAGTATTGAGCTCGTCGATCAGCCCCAGCATTTT. It encodes CASSIELVDQPQHF. This rearrangement joins TRBV19 to TRBJ1-5; no clear D. Trimming shortened V by 3 bases and J by 5 bases, and 11 bases separated the two germline ends. Per the germline V gene, CDR1 is LNHDA and CDR2 is SQIVND (reference sequence). The CDR3 has 14 residues.

This clonotype was observed a few times. J is TRBJ1-2 and V is TRBV5-1; weak D call: TRBD1 (5 bases). V was trimmed by 4 bases and J by 3 bases, leaving 13 bases between them. Germline V lookup: CDR1 SGHRS, CDR2 YFSETQ. The CDR3 is 14 amino acids. The CDR3 reads CASSIIPGDYGYTF. The CDR3 coding sequence is TGCGCCAGCAGCATAATTCCGGGGGACTATGGCTACACCTTC.

There are many counts of this clonotype. One end of the junction varies from germline; a read error may be responsible. V gene TRBV5-1 combines with J gene TRBJ2-7, with D possibly being TRBD1 (6 bases). CDR1 and CDR2 from the germline V gene are SGHRS and YFSETQ. The CDR3 consists of 13 residues. Here the CDR3 reads CASSLGQSYEQYF. The CDR3 bases are TGTGCCAGCAGCTTAGGACAGTCCTACGAGCAGTACTTC.

This sequence joins TRBV6-5 and TRBJ2-1; TRBD2 matches at 7 bases. The CDR3 sequence is 13 residues long. From germline, CDR1 is MNHEY and CDR2 SVGAGI. With 6 bases clipped from V and 7 bases from J, the junction kept 6 bases outside the gene matches. The CDR3 DNA reads TGTGCCAGCAGCCGTAGCGGGTTTAATGAGCAGTTCTTC. Translated, it gives CASSRSGFNEQFF.

In this sample, this clonotype turned up a few times. V and J are TRBV25-1 and TRBJ2-7, with D tentatively TRBD1 or TRBD2 (5 bases each). CDR3 length: 15 residues. Germline values: CDR1 MGHDK, CDR2 SYGVNS. The V end lost 2 bases, the J end lost 3 bases, and 14 bases lay between the germline ends. The CDR3 sequence: CASSESWAGSYEQYF. CDR3 in DNA: TGTGCCAGCAGTGAAAGTTGGGCAGGGAGCTACGAGCAGTACTTC.

The chain has TRBV5-1 and TRBJ2-2; unclear D gene. Germline loops: CDR1 SGHRS, CDR2 YFSETQ. Between the trimmed V and J ends, which lost 4 bases and 6 bases, there was a span of 13 bases. This CDR3 comprises 14 residues. This chain's CDR3 is CASSEEPTPGELFF. DNA of the CDR3: TGCGCCAGCAGCGAGGAGCCAACGCCCGGGGAGCTGTTTTTT.

A few counts support this clonotype. This rearrangement joins TRBV5-1 to TRBJ2-3; D remains ambiguous. Trimming stripped 3 bases from V and 2 bases from J, with 10 bases between. CDR1 is SGHRS, CDR2 YFSETQ, per germline. The CDR3 covers 14 residues. This chain's CDR3 is CASSSDLTTDTQYF. In DNA form, the CDR3 reads TGCGCCAGCAGCTCCGACTTAACCACAGATACGCAGTATTTT.

The genes are TRBV2 and TRBJ1-1, with D uncertain. The CDR3 spans 12 residues. V shed 5 bases and J shed 9 bases, with 13 bases lying between them. Germline values: CDR1 SNHLY, CDR2 FYNNEI. CDR3 sequence (DNA): TGTGCCAGCAGTCCACAGTTTCCCAAAGCTTTCTTT. It codes for CASSPQFPKAFF.

This clonotype has just a few counts. This may be a read error, as it is one base from a much larger clone. This rearrangement joins TRBV29-1 to TRBJ2-1; D is possibly TRBD2 (6 bases). Germline V gene lookup returns CDR1 SQVTM and CDR2 ANQGSEA. The CDR3 has 11 amino acids. Trimming stripped 6 bases from V and 14 bases from J, with 17 bases between. Here the CDR3 reads CSVPAGLGEFF. DNA of the CDR3: TGCAGCGTACCGGCGGGGCTTGGAGAGTTCTTC.

The genes are TRBV6-2 or TRBV6-3 and TRBJ1-2; D remains ambiguous. Germline CDR1 is MNHEY and CDR2 is SVGEGT. The V end was cut by 11 bases, the J end by 4 bases, with 20 bases between. The CDR3 is 14 amino acids. CDR3 in amino acids: CAARAAGLIYGYTF. The CDR3 DNA sequence: TGTGCCGCGCGGGCGGCAGGACTAATCTATGGCTACACCTTC.

This clonotype was counted only a few times. In nucleotides, the CDR3 is TGTGCCAGCAGGCCTAGCGGGATAAGGAATGAGCAGTTCTTC. This encodes CASRPSGIRNEQFF. This rearrangement joins TRBV28 to TRBJ2-1; 9 bases agree with TRBD2. The CDR3 has 14 amino acids. The V gene end was trimmed by 6 bases and the J gene end by 7 bases; junction bases not matched to a gene: 7. Germline V gene data show CDR1 as MDHEN and CDR2 as SYDVKM.

This clonotype was recorded many times. A read error may produce the germline difference seen at one junction end. DNA for the CDR3: TGTGCCAGCAGTTGGAGGGGCTACGAGCAGTACTTC. Residues: CASSWRGYEQYF. V gene TRBV5-1 combines with J gene TRBJ2-7, with D possibly being TRBD2 (6 bases). The CDR3 contains 12 residues. From germline, CDR1 is SGHRS and CDR2 YFSETQ.

V usage is TRBV5-4 and J usage is TRBJ1-2, with TRBD1 as a possible D gene (6 bases). The V gene's germline CDR1 is SGHNT and CDR2 YYREEE (reference sequence). This CDR3 has 14 amino acids. The germline V and J ends were trimmed by 0 bases and 8 bases, with 14 bases remaining between them. DNA for the CDR3: TGTGCCAGCAGCTTGGAGCAGGGGCGGCAAGGCTACACCTTC. It encodes CASSLEQGRQGYTF.

The CDR3 spells CASSLFGNQDEQFF. The CDR3 DNA is TGTGCCAGCAGTTTATTCGGGAATCAGGATGAGCAGTTCTTC. The V and J genes are TRBV12-3 or TRBV12-4 and TRBJ2-1, with D possibly being TRBD2 (5 bases). Trimming removed 2 bases from V and 8 bases from J, with 13 bases in between. The CDR3 has 14 residues.

The J gene is TRBJ1-6, the V gene TRBV4-1; D is perhaps TRBD1 (6 bases). Trimming removed 0 bases from V and 9 bases from J, with 12 bases in between. Germline V gene sequence: CDR1 MGHRA, CDR2 YSYEKL. The CDR3 is made up of 15 amino acids. For the CDR3, the DNA is TGCGCCAGCAGCCAAGACAGGGGATTGATTTCACCCCTCCACTTT. It is translated as CASSQDRGLISPLHF.

This clonotype was seen a handful of times. V gene TRBV9 combines with J gene TRBJ2-5; no clear D gene. V lost 0 bases and J lost 1, with 7 bases in between. There are 14 residues in the CDR3. Germline CDR1 SGDLS, CDR2 YYNGEE. CDR3 nucleotides: TGTGCCAGCAGCGTAGGTAACAGCCAAGAGACCCAGTACTTC. This translates into CASSVGNSQETQYF.

As concerns this clonotype: It is unclear where the CDR3 begins or ends on the DNA, so no DNA is shown, and the CDR3 is as TCRdb lists it. The chain joins TRBV20-1 to TRBJ1-2; the DNA was not used to check the table's D call, TRBD1. The CDR3 numbers 13 amino acids, ends counted. Germline V CDR1 and CDR2: DFQATT, SNEGSKA (reference sequence). CDR3 sequence reads: CSAGDRANYGCTF.

This clonotype appeared many times. The chain has TRBV7-2 and TRBJ2-3; no clear D gene. The V and J ends lost 4 bases and 2 bases respectively, with 7 bases between them. Per the germline V gene, CDR1 is SGHTA and CDR2 is FQGNSA. The CDR3 consists of 13 residues. The CDR3 DNA reads as TGTGCCAGCAGCTCAACGGACACAGATACGCAGTATTTT. Encoded protein: CASSSTDTDTQYF. The entire variable domain, with the rest obtained from reference TRBV7-2 and TRBJ2-3, is as follows: GAGVSQSPSNKVTEKGKDVELRCDPISGHTALYWYRQSLGQGLEFLIYFQGNSAPDKSGLPSDRFSAERTGGSVSTLTIQRTQQEDSAVYLCASSSTDTDTQYFGPGTRLTVL.

This clonotype was detected only a few times. J is TRBJ1-2 and V is TRBV12-3 or TRBV12-4, with a weak D call TRBD1 (5 bases). This CDR3 has 12 amino acids. Trimming pared 1 base from V and 8 bases from J, leaving 8 bases between. The CDR3, as DNA: TGTGCCAGCAGTTTAGAACGGGGCGGCTACACCTTC. Amino acids: CASSLERGGYTF.